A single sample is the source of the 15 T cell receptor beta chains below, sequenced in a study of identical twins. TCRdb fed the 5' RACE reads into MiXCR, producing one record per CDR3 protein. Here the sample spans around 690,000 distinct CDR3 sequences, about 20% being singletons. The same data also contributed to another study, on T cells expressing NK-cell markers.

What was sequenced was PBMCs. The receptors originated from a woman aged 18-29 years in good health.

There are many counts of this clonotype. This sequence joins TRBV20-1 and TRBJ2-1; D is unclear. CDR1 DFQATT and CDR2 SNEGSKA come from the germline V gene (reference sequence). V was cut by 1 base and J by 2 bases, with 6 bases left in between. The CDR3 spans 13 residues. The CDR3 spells CSARGRAYNEQFF. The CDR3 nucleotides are TGCAGTGCTAGAGGACGAGCCTACAATGAGCAGTTCTTC.

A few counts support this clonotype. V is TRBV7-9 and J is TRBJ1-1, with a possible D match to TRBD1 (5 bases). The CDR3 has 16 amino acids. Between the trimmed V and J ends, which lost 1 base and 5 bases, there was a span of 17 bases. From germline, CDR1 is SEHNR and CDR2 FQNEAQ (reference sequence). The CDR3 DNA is TGTGCCAGCAGCTTAGGCAGAACGGGGCTCGGTACTGAAGCTTTCTTT. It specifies CASSLGRTGLGTEAFF.

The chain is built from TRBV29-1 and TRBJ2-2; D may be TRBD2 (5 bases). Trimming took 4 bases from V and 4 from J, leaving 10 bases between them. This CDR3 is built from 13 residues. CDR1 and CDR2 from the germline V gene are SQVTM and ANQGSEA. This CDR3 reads CSVGRGSTGELFF. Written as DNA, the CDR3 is TGCAGCGTTGGAAGAGGGTCCACCGGGGAGCTGTTTTTT.

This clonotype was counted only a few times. DNA of the CDR3: TGCAGTGCCCCCGGGACTAGTACCCACGAGCAGTACTTC. Its translation is CSAPGTSTHEQYF. The chain combines TRBV20-1 with TRBJ2-7, with 8 nucleotides matching TRBD2. Germline V gene data show CDR1 as DFQATT and CDR2 as SNEGSKA (reference sequence). There are 13 residues in the CDR3. V was pared by 6 bases and J by 5 bases, with 9 bases of the junction left unmatched.

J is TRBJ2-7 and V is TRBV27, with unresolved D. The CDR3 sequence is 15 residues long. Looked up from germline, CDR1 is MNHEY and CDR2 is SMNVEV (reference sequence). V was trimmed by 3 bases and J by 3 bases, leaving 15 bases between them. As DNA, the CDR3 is TGTGCCAGCAGTTTGCCAGCCCCTCCCGGCTACGAGCAGTACTTC. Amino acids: CASSLPAPPGYEQYF.

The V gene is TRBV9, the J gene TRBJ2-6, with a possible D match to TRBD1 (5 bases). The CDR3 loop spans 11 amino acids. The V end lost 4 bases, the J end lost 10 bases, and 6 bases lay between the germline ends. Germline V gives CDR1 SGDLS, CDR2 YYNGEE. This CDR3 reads CASSQGNVLTF. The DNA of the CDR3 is TGTGCCAGCAGCCAGGGAAACGTCCTGACTTTC.

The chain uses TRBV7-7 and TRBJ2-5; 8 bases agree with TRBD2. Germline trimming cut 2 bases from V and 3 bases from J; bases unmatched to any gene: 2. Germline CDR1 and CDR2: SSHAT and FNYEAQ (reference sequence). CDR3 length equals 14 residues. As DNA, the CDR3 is TGTGCCAGCAGCTTAAGGCGGGGGGAAGAGACCCAGTACTTC. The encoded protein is CASSLRRGEETQYF.

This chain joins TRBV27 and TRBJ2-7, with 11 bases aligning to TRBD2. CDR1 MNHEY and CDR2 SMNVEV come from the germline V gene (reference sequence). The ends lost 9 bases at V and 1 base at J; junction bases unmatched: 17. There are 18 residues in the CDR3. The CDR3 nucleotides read TGTGCCAGGATCTACGGGCTAGCGGGAGGAAGGCCTTCCTACGAGCAGTACTTC. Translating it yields CARIYGLAGGRPSYEQYF.

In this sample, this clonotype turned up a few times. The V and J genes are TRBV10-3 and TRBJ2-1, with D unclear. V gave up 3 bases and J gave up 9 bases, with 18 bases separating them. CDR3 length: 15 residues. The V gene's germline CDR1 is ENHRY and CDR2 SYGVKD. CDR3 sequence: CAISDSRNIWGEQFF. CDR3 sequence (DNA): TGTGCCATCAGTGATTCTAGAAACATTTGGGGTGAGCAGTTCTTC.

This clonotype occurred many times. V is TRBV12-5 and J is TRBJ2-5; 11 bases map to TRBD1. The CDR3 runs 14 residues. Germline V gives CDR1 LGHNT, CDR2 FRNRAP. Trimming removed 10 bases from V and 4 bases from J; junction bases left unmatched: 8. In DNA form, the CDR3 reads TGTGCTACCGTGGACAGGGGGCCCGGAGAGACCCAGTACTTC. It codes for CATVDRGPGETQYF. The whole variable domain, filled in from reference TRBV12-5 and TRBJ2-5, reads DARVTQTPRHKVTEMGQEVTMRCQPILGHNTVFWYRQTMMQGLELLAYFRNRAPLDDSGMPKDRFSAEMPDATLATLKIQPSEPRDSAVYFCATVDRGPGETQYFGPGTRLLVL.

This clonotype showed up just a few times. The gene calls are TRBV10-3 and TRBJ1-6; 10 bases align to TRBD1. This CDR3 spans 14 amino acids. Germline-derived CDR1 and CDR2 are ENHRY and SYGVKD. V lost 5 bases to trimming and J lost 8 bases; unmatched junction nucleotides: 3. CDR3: CAISSGTGDSPLHF. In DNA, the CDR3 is TGTGCCATCAGTTCCGGGACAGGGGATTCACCCCTCCACTTT.

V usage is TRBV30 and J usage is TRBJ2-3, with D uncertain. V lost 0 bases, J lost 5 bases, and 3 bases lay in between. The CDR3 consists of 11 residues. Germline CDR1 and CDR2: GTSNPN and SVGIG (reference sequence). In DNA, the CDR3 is TGTGCCTGGAGTGTACGAGATACGCAGTATTTT. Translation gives CAWSVRDTQYF.

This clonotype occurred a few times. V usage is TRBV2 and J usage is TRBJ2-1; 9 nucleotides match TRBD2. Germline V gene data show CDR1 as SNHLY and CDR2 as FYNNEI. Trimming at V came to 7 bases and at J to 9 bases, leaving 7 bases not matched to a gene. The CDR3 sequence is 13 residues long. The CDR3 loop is CASIGRGGVEQFF. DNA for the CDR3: TGTGCCAGCATTGGGCGGGGGGGCGTTGAGCAGTTCTTC. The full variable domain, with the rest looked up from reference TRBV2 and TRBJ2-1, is EPEVTQTPSHQVTQMGQEVILRCVPISNHLYFYWYRQILGQKVEFLVSFYNNEISEKSEIFDDQFSVERPDGSNFTLKIRSTKLEDSAMYFCASIGRGGVEQFFGPGTRLTVL.

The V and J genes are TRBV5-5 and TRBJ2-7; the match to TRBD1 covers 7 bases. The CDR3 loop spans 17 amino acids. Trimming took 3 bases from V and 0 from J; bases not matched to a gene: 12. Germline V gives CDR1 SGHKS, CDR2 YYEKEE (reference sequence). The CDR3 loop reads CASSYGGQTFSSYEQYF. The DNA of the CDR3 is TGTGCCAGCAGCTATGGGGGACAGACTTTTAGCTCCTACGAGCAGTACTTC.

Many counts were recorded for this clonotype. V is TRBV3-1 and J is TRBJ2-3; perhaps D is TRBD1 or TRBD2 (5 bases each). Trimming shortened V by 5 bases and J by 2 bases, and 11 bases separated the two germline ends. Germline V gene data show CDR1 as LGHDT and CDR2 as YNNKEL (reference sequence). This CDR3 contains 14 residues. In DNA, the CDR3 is TGTGCCAGCAGCGAGACCGGGACCACAGATACGCAGTATTTT. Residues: CASSETGTTDTQYF.